The rows below give T cell receptor beta chains drawn from one sample of a study of shared clonotypes between healthy human individuals. The data were produced by immunoSEQ multiplex PCR, yet TCRdb's version contains in-frame clones alone and is incomplete. The repertoire holds just over 2,000,000 clones, with over 85% as singletons. Sequenced: naive CD4+ T cells sorted from blood. These receptors originate from a man between 18 and 35 years old in good health. Both conserved end residues are part of each CDR3. D genes are given only for firm matches. Not every row has a clone size; where given, it reads once, few, many or a size class.

clone_size j_call d_call v_call cdr3_nt cdr3_aa
. TRBJ1-5 . TRBV19 TGTGCCAGTAGTCAGGGGTATCAGCCCCAGCATTTT CASSQGYQPQHF
. TRBJ2-5 TRBD2 TRBV5-6 TGTGCCAGCAGCTTAGCTAGCGGGCGTCTCCAAGAGACCCAGTACTTC CASSLASGRLQETQYF
. TRBJ2-7 . TRBV7-6 TGTGCCAGCAGCAATCTCCGGTGGCACGAGCAGTACTTC CASSNLRWHEQYF
. TRBJ1-5 . TRBV2 TGTGCCAGCAGTGGCCTCGGGGGGTTAAATCAGCCCCAGCATTTT CASSGLGGLNQPQHF
. TRBJ1-3 TRBD1 TRBV5-6 TGTGCCAGCAGCGTTCTGACAGGGACCCTTGGAAACACCATATATTTT CASSVLTGTLGNTIYF
few TRBJ1-6 . TRBV10-1 TGCGCCAGCAGTGAGTTCAGCTCACCCCTCCACTTT CASSEFSSPLHF
once TRBJ2-7 . TRBV7-6 TGTGCCAGCAGCTCAAAGGGCTCCTACGAGCAGTACTTC CASSSKGSYEQYF
. TRBJ2-5 TRBD2 TRBV10-3 TGTGCCATCAGTGATTCGAGCGGGGGAGAGACCCAGTACTTC CAISDSSGGETQYF
once TRBJ2-2 TRBD2 TRBV7-9 TGTGCCAGCAGCTTTAGCGGGAATATGGAGCTGTTTTTT CASSFSGNMELFF
. TRBJ2-5 . TRBV29-1 TGCAGCGTTGATCGGCAGGGAGAGACCCAGTACTTC CSVDRQGETQYF
once TRBJ2-7 . TRBV11-2 TGTGCCAGCAGCTGGACCGGTTTGGAGCAGTACTTC CASSWTGLEQYF
. TRBJ2-3 . TRBV7-2 TGTGCCAGCAGCTCGATCGGTACAGATACGCAGTATTTT CASSSIGTDTQYF
. TRBJ2-2 TRBD2 TRBV7-2 TGTGCCAGCAGACCTCGGAGACTAGCGGGGGTTAGGAACACCGGGGAGCTGTTTTTT CASRPRRLAGVRNTGELFF
. TRBJ1-1 . TRBV10-3 TGTGCCACCAACACCGGAACAGGGACATATACTGAAGCTTTCTTT CATNTGTGTYTEAFF
. TRBJ1-1 . TRBV10-3 TGTGCCATCACCCGGGAGGGCAGCATGAACACTGAAGCTTTCTTT CAITREGSMNTEAFF
. TRBJ2-7 . TRBV27 TGTGCCAGCATGAAGGGGGGCTCCTACGAGCAGTACTTC CASMKGGSYEQYF
. TRBJ1-1 . TRBV7-3 TGTGCCAGCAGCTTAATCAGGGTTGAAGCTTTCTTT CASSLIRVEAFF
. TRBJ1-4 TRBD1 TRBV30 TGTGCCTGGAAGGGACAGGCAGGAGAAAAACTGTTTTTT CAWKGQAGEKLFF
. TRBJ1-2 TRBD1 TRBV11-2 TGTGCCAGCAGCTTGCAGACAGGGCTTGGGGGCTACACCTTC CASSLQTGLGGYTF
once TRBJ1-5 . TRBV6-1 TGTGCCAGCAGTGATGTAACACCCCAGCATTTT CASSDVTPQHF
once TRBJ1-5 TRBD1 TRBV6-6 TGTGCCAGCAGTAGGGACAGGCCGAAAAATCAGCCCCAGCATTTT CASSRDRPKNQPQHF
. TRBJ2-2 TRBD2 TRBV9 TGTGCCAGCAGCGTAGTGGGACTAGCGGGGGAAAACACCGGGGAGCTGTTTTTT CASSVVGLAGENTGELFF
. TRBJ2-7 . TRBV5-4 TGTGCCAGCAGCTTAAACTTAGCGCTAGGCGAGCAGTACTTC CASSLNLALGEQYF
. TRBJ2-5 . TRBV25-1 TGTGCCAGCAGTGAATATGGGCCTGAAGAGACCCAGTACTTC CASSEYGPEETQYF
. TRBJ2-7 . TRBV5-1 TGCGCCAGCAGCAAGGGACACCAACCTTCCTACGAGCAGTACTTC CASSKGHQPSYEQYF
. TRBJ1-5 . TRBV7-9 TGTGCCAGCAGCAAAAGTTCGGGCGGAGGCAATCAGCCCCAGCATTTT CASSKSSGGGNQPQHF
. TRBJ2-5 TRBD1 TRBV6-6 TGTGCCAGCAGTGCGGACAGGGGTCAAGAGACCCAGTACTTC CASSADRGQETQYF
. TRBJ1-5 . TRBV5-3 TGTGCCAGAAGCTGGAGGGAGGGGACCGCGTCTCAGCCCCAGCATTTT CARSWREGTASQPQHF
. TRBJ1-1 TRBD1 TRBV7-6 TGTGCCAGCAGCTCCCCGGGACAGAACCCAATGAACACTGAAGCTTTCTTT CASSSPGQNPMNTEAFF
. TRBJ2-4 TRBD2 TRBV4-1 TGCGCCAGCAGCCAAGAAGTGGTAGTAGCGGGGGGAGCCAAAAACATTCAGTACTTC CASSQEVVVAGGAKNIQYF
. TRBJ2-3 . TRBV29-1 TGCAGCGTTGAGGTGCGGGAATGGTCAGATACGCAGTATTTT CSVEVREWSDTQYF
. TRBJ1-1 . TRBV7-2 TGTGCCAGCAGCTTAGAGTGGACGGGTTTCACTGAAGCTTTCTTT CASSLEWTGFTEAFF
. TRBJ2-6 TRBD1 TRBV18 TGTGCCAGCTCACCACCAAACAGGGGCTCTGGGGCCAACGTCCTGACTTTC CASSPPNRGSGANVLTF
. TRBJ1-5 TRBD1 TRBV30 TGTGCCTGGAGTACGACAGGGTGGAGCAATCAGCCCCAGCATTTT CAWSTTGWSNQPQHF
. TRBJ1-5 . TRBV19 TGTGCCAGTAGTATAGGCGGCGGAGGGGATCAGCCCCAGCATTTT CASSIGGGGDQPQHF
. TRBJ2-7 TRBD2 TRBV30 TGTGCCTGGATTACGTCGGGACTAGCGGGGGGGCCTGGTATCGACGAGCAGTACTTC CAWITSGLAGGPGIDEQYF
. TRBJ1-1 TRBD1 TRBV29-1 TGCAGCGTCGGACAGGGCCTTAACACTGAAGCTTTCTTT CSVGQGLNTEAFF
. TRBJ2-1 . TRBV6-4 TGTGCCAGCAGTGACTCTGGGCCACCTAGCCACAATGAGCAGTTCTTC CASSDSGPPSHNEQFF
. TRBJ1-1 . TRBV29-1 TGCAGCGTCAGCGGCAGAGAGGCTTTCTTT CSVSGREAFF
. TRBJ2-7 TRBD2 TRBV9 TGTGCCAGCAGCCCAAGGGTGGTAGCGGGAGTGCACGAGCAGTACTTC CASSPRVVAGVHEQYF
. TRBJ2-5 TRBD1 TRBV28 TGTGCCAGCAGTCCTTTGGGACAGGGGGCGGCCAACCAAGAGACCCAGTACTTC CASSPLGQGAANQETQYF
. TRBJ2-3 . TRBV7-2 TGTGCCAGCAGCTTAGGGGTGGATACGCAGTATTTT CASSLGVDTQYF
. TRBJ2-7 TRBD2 TRBV7-2 TGTGCCAGCAGCTTAGGGACTAGCGGGGTATACGAGCAGTACTTC CASSLGTSGVYEQYF
. TRBJ1-1 TRBD1 TRBV30 TGTGCCTGGTCGCCGACAGGGGAGGTAAGCACTGAAGCTTTCTTT CAWSPTGEVSTEAFF
. TRBJ2-7 . TRBV5-1 TGCGCCAGCAGCTTGGCCTTGCACTACGAGCAGTACTTC CASSLALHYEQYF
once TRBJ2-3 TRBD1 TRBV5-4 TGTGCCAGCAGCCCCAGGGGGGATACGCAGTATTTT CASSPRGDTQYF
. TRBJ2-7 TRBD1 TRBV6-5 TGTGCCAGCAGTCGAGGGGGCTCTAGCCACGAGCAGTACTTC CASSRGGSSHEQYF
. TRBJ2-4 TRBD1 TRBV5-6 TGTGCCAGCAGCTTGGGGCGGGACAGGGGCTCTAAAACCAAAAACATTCAGTACTTC CASSLGRDRGSKTKNIQYF
. TRBJ1-4 . TRBV6-6 TGTGCCAGCAGGGAATTGAGTGAAAAACTGTTTTTT CASRELSEKLFF
. TRBJ2-3 . TRBV19 TGTGCCAGTAGTATAAGGGTTAGCACAGATACGCAGTATTTT CASSIRVSTDTQYF
. TRBJ2-5 TRBD1 TRBV18 TGTGCCAGCTCACTGGAGACAGGGGGCCAAGAGACCCAGTACTTC CASSLETGGQETQYF
. TRBJ1-6 . TRBV7-9 TGTGCCAGCAGCGAGGACAGTAATAATTCACCCCTCCACTTT CASSEDSNNSPLHF
. TRBJ1-2 . TRBV5-1 TGCGCCAGCAGCTTGGGACAGGTGGCCTATGGCTACACCTTC CASSLGQVAYGYTF
. TRBJ2-2 TRBD1 TRBV7-9 TGTGCCAGCTCCCATAAACCGGGACAGGGGGGATCCGGGGAGCTGTTTTTT CASSHKPGQGGSGELFF
. TRBJ1-4 TRBD1 TRBV6-4 TGTGCCAGCAGTGACTCGAATATAGTTGGACAGGGAGAGGAAAAACTGTTTTTT CASSDSNIVGQGEEKLFF
. TRBJ1-1 TRBD1 TRBV5-1 TGCGCCAGCAGCTTGCCTACAGGGGTGAACACTGAAGCTTTCTTT CASSLPTGVNTEAFF